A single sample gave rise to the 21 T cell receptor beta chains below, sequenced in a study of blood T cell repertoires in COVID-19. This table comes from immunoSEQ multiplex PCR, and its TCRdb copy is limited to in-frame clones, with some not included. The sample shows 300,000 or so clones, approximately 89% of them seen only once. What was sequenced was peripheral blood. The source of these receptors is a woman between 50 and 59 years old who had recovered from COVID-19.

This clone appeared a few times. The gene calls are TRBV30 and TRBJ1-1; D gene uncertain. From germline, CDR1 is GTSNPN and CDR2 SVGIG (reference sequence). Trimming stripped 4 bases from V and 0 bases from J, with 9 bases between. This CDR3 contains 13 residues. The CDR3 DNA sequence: TGTGCCTGGAACTATCAGTTGAACACTGAAGCTTTCTTT. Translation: CAWNYQLNTEAFF.

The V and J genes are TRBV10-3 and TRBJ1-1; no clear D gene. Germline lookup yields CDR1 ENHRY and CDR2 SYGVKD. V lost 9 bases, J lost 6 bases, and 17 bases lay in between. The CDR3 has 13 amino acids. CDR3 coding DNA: TGTGCCATTGGGAGTGGGAGCAGCGCTGAAGCTTTCTTT. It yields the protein CAIGSGSSAEAFF.

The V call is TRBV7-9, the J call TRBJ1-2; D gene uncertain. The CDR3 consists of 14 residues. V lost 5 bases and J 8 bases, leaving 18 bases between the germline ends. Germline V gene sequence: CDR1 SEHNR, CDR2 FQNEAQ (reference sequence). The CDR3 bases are TGTGCCAGCAGCCCGCCCCGTACGTTGGCCGGCTACACCTTC. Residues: CASSPPRTLAGYTF.

The CDR3 bases are TGTGCCAGCAGCGCGCAGGGGTTCGGGGAGCTGTTTTTT. This translates into CASSAQGFGELFF. The genes are TRBV3-1 (or the pseudogene TRBV3-2) and TRBJ2-2, with D maybe TRBD1 (6 bases). V dropped 5 bases and J dropped 7 bases, with 11 bases sitting between them. Germline V gene data show CDR1 as LGHDT and CDR2 as YNNKEL (reference sequence). This CDR3 comprises 13 residues.

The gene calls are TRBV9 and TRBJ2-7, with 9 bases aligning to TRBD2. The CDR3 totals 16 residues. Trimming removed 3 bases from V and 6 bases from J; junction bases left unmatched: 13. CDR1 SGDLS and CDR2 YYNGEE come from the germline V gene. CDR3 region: CASSEGRAGGPGEQYF. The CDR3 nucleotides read TGTGCCAGCAGCGAGGGGAGAGCGGGAGGACCGGGCGAGCAGTACTTC.

The CDR3 is CASSLTGGDTEAFF. The CDR3 region has the DNA TGTGCCAGCAGCTTGACAGGGGGCGACACTGAAGCTTTCTTT. The rearrangement joins TRBV5-5 to TRBJ1-1, with 9 nucleotides matching TRBD1. CDR1 SGHKS and CDR2 YYEKEE come from the germline V gene (reference sequence). With 1 base clipped from V and 3 bases from J, the junction kept 1 base outside the gene matches. The length of the CDR3 is 14 residues.

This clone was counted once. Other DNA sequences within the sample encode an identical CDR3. The CDR3 DNA reads as TGTGCCAGCTCACCCGACAGAGACGATGAGCAGTTCTTC. Amino acids: CASSPDRDDEQFF. J is TRBJ2-1 and V is TRBV18, with D perhaps TRBD1 (5 bases). Germline assignment: CDR1 KGHSH and CDR2 LQKENI. There are 13 residues in the CDR3. V was pared by 3 bases and J by 8 bases, with 11 bases between.

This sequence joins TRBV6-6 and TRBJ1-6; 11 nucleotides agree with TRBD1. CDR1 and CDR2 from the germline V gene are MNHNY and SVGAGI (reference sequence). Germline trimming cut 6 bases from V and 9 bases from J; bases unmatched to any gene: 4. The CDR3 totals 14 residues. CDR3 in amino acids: CASRGTGGSSPLHF. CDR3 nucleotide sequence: TGTGCCAGCAGAGGGACAGGGGGAAGTTCACCCCTCCACTTT.

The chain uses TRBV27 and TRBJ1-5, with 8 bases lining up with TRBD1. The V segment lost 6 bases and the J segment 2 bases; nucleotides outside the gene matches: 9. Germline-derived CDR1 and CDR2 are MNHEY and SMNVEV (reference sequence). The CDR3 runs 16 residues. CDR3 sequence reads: CASRKSGGLGNQPQHF. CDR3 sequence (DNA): TGTGCCAGCAGAAAATCAGGGGGCTTGGGCAATCAGCCCCAGCATTTT.

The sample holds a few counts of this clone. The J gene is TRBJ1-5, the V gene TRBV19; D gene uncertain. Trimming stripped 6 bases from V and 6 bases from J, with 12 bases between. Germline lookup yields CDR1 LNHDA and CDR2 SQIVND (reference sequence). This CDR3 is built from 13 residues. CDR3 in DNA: TGTGCCAGTAGCCACCACTATGGTCAGCCCCAGCATTTT. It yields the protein CASSHHYGQPQHF.

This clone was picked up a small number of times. The CDR3 loop reads CSVVGEETQYF. CDR3 nucleotide sequence: TGCAGCGTTGTGGGAGAAGAGACCCAGTACTTC. This chain joins TRBV29-1 and TRBJ2-5, with D possibly being TRBD2 (5 bases). The V end was cut by 4 bases, the J end by 3 bases, with 6 bases between. This CDR3 region has 11 residues. Per germline, CDR1 SQVTM and CDR2 ANQGSEA. Using reference TRBV29-1 and TRBJ2-5 for the parts outside the CDR3, the full variable domain is SAVISQKPSRDICQRGTSLTIQCQVDSQVTMMFWYRQQPGQSLTLIATANQGSEATYESGFVIDKFPISRPNLTFSTLTVSNMSPEDSSIYLCSVVGEETQYFGPGTRLLVL.

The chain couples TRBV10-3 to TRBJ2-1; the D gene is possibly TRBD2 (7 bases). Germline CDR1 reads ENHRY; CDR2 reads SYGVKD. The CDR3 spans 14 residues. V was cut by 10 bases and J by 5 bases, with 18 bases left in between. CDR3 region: CATWGGGGNNEQFF. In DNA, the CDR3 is TGTGCCACCTGGGGGGGAGGGGGTAACAATGAGCAGTTCTTC.

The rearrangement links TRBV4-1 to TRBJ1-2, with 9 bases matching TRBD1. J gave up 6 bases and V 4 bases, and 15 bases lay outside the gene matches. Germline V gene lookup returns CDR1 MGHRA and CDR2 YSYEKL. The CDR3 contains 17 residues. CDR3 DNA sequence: TGCGCCAGCAGCCCCCCTTATGGGACAGGGAATCCCCATGGCTACACCTTC. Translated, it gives CASSPPYGTGNPHGYTF.

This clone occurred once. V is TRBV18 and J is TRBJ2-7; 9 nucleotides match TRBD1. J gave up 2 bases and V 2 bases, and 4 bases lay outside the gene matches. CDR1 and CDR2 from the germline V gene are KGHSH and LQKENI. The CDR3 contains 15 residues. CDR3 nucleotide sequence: TGTGCCAGCTCACCAGGACAGGGGAATACCTACGAGCAGTACTTC. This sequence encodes CASSPGQGNTYEQYF.

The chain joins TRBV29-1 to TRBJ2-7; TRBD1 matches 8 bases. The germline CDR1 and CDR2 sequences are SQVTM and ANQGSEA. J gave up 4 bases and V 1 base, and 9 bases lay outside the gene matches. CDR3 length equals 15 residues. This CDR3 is CSVEVVRTGRYEQYF. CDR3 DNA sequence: TGCAGCGTTGAAGTGGTTCGGACAGGGCGGTACGAGCAGTACTTC.

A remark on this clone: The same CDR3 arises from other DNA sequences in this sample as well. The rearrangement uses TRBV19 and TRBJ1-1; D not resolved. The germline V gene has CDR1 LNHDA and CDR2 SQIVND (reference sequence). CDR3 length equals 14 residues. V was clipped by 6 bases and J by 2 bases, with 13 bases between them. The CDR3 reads CASSNDRVNTEAFF. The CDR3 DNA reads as TGTGCCAGTAGCAACGACCGGGTTAACACTGAAGCTTTCTTT.

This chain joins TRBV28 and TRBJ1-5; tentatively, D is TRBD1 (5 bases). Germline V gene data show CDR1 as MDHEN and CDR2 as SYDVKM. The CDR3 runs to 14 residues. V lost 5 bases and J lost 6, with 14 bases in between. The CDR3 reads CASSGGGSIQPQHF. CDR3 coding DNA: TGTGCCAGCAGTGGGGGAGGGTCAATTCAGCCCCAGCATTTT.

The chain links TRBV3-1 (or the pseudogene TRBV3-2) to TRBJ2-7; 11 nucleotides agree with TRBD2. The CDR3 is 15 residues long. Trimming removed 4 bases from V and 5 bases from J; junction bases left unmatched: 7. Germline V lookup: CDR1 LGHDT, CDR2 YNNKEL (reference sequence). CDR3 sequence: CASSPRLAGFDEQYF. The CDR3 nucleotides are TGTGCCAGCAGCCCGCGACTAGCGGGATTCGACGAGCAGTACTTC.

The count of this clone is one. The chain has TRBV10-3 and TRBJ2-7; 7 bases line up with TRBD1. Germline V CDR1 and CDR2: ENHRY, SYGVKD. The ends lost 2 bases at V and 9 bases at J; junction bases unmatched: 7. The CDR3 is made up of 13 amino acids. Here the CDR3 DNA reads TGTGCCATCAGTGAGAACGGACAGGCAGTGCAGTACTTC. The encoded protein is CAISENGQAVQYF.

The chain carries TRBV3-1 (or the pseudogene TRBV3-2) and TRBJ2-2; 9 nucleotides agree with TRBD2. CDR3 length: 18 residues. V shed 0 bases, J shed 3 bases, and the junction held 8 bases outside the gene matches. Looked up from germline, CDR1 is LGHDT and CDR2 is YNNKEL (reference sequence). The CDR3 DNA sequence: TGTGCCAGCAGCCAAGATACGCGGGGGGGGGTTGACACCGGGGAGCTGTTTTTT. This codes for CASSQDTRGGVDTGELFF.

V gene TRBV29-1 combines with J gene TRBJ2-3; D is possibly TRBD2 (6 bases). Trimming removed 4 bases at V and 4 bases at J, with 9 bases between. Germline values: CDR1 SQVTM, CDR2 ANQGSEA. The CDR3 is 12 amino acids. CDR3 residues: CSVGLVADTQYF. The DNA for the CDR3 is TGCAGCGTTGGACTAGTGGCAGATACGCAGTATTTT.